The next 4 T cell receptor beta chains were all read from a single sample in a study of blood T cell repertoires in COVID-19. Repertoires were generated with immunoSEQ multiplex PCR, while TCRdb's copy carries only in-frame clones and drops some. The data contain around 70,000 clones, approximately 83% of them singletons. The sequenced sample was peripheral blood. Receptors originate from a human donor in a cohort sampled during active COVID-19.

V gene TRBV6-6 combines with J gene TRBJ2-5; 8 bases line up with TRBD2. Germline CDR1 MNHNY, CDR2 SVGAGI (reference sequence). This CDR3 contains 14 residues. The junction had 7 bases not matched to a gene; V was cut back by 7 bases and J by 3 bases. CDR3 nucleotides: TGTGCCAGCATGTTTGCGGGGGGCAAAGAGACCCAGTACTTC. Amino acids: CASMFAGGKETQYF.

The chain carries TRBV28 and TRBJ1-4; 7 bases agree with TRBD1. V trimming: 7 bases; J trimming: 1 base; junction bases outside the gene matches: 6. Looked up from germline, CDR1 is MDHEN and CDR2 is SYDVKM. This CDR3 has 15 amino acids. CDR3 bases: TGTGCCAGCAATGGACAGGACAGAACTAATGAAAAACTGTTTTTT. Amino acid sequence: CASNGQDRTNEKLFF.

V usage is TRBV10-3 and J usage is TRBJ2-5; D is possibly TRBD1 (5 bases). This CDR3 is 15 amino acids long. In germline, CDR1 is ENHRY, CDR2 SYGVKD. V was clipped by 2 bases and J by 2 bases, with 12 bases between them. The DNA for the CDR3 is TGTGCCATCAGTGAGGGGGCGAGACATCAAGAGACCCAGTACTTC. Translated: CAISEGARHQETQYF.

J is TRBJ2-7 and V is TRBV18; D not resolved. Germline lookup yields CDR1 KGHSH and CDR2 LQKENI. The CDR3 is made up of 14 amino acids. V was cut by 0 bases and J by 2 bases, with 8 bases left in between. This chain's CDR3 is CASSPPIYPYEQYF. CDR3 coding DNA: TGTGCCAGCTCACCACCGATCTATCCCTACGAGCAGTACTTC.